Presented here are 10 T cell receptor beta chains from one specimen sequenced in a study of vaccination and CD4 T cells after COVID-19. These receptors have no identified antigens. Sample treatment: approximately 9-day PBMC culture with coronavirus spike peptide pools or control peptides (ViraFEST assay). Oncomine TCR Beta short-read sequencing was applied to DNA from cultured CD4+ T cells. One entry per CDR3 protein results from TCRdb running MiXCR on the PCR reads. The sample yields about 19,000 distinct CDR3 sequences, around 33% seen once. The sample consisted of cultured CD4+ T cells from blood. These receptors all come from a human donor with COVID-19.

This clonotype was counted between two and nine times. This chain joins TRBV10-1 and TRBJ2-3, with D possibly being TRBD1 (5 bases). Germline CDR1 reads WNHNN; CDR2 reads SYGVQD (reference sequence). Trimming shortened V by 3 bases and J by 1 base, and 17 bases separated the two germline ends. The CDR3 is 17 residues long. CDR3 in amino acids: CASSDIRGASGTDTQYF. As DNA, the CDR3 is TGCGCCAGCAGTGATATTAGGGGCGCGAGCGGCACAGATACGCAGTATTTT.

This clonotype occurred a few times. This CDR3 reads CSARDGLGTEAFF. The CDR3 DNA is TGCAGTGCTAGAGATGGCCTAGGCACTGAAGCTTTCTTT. The chain combines TRBV20-1 with TRBJ1-1; unclear D gene. Per germline, CDR1 DFQATT and CDR2 SNEGSKA (reference sequence). The CDR3 sequence is 13 residues long. The ends were cut back, 0 bases at V and 4 bases at J, with 9 bases in the middle.

This clonotype appeared a few times. The V call is TRBV2, the J call TRBJ1-1, with D unresolved. This CDR3 has 14 amino acids. Trimming left V 2 bases short and J 5 bases short, with 12 bases between. CDR1 and CDR2 (germline): SNHLY, FYNNEI. The CDR3 DNA is TGTGCCAGCAGTGAAAGGGCCGGCGGGACTGAAGCTTTCTTT. This translates into CASSERAGGTEAFF.

This chain connects TRBV19 to TRBJ2-5; TRBD2 aligns across 11 bases. CDR3 size: 15 residues. Germline CDR1 reads LNHDA; CDR2 reads SQIVND (reference sequence). V dropped 6 bases and J dropped 2; count of bases not matched to a gene: 5. DNA for the CDR3: TGTGCCAGTAGGTCGCTAGCGGGGGGTCAAGAGACCCAGTACTTC. Translated, it gives CASRSLAGGQETQYF.

The chain has TRBV12-3 or TRBV12-4 and TRBJ1-2; tentatively, D is TRBD1 (5 bases). Between the trimmed V and J ends, which lost 2 bases and 8 bases, there was a span of 9 bases. CDR3 length: 12 amino acids. In DNA form, the CDR3 reads TGTGCCAGCAGTTTATCCGGGGACGGCTACACCTTC. It specifies CASSLSGDGYTF.

This rearrangement joins TRBV5-1 to TRBJ2-2, with 7 bases that match TRBD1. The V and J ends lost 0 bases and 6 bases, in that order; junction bases with no gene match: 2. CDR3 size: 14 residues. Germline CDR1 SGHRS, CDR2 YFSETQ. The DNA for the CDR3 is TGCGCCAGCAGCTTGGCTCAGGGGGCCGGGGAGCTGTTTTTT. This codes for CASSLAQGAGELFF.

This clonotype was detected only a few times. The rearrangement links TRBV20-1 to TRBJ2-3, with 11 bases matching TRBD1. With 6 bases clipped from V and 3 bases from J, the junction kept 8 bases outside the gene matches. CDR1 is DFQATT, CDR2 SNEGSKA, per germline (reference sequence). CDR3 length: 15 residues. CDR3 loop: CSAGGQGGRTDTQYF. DNA for the CDR3: TGCAGTGCAGGGGGACAGGGGGGGCGAACAGATACGCAGTATTTT.

This clonotype was counted between two and nine times. This chain uses TRBV6-5 with TRBJ2-3; TRBD2 aligns across 8 bases. The CDR3 extends over 15 amino acids. V was pared by 4 bases and J by 1 base, with 4 bases of the junction left unmatched. Germline V gene lookup returns CDR1 MNHEY and CDR2 SVGAGI. For the CDR3, the DNA is TGTGCCAGCAGTTCCCCGGGGGGGGGCACAGATACGCAGTATTTT. Translation gives CASSSPGGGTDTQYF.

About this clonotype: A junction end diverges from the germline sequence, so it may reflect a read error. The rearrangement joins TRBV30 to TRBJ2-5; D gene uncertain. The CDR3 has 14 amino acids. The germline gives CDR1 GTSNPN, CDR2 SVGIG (reference sequence). The CDR3 here is CAWSVSVNQETQYF. The CDR3 bases are TGTGCCTGGAGTGTGTCGGTCAACCAGGAGACCCAGTACTTC.

This clonotype was counted only a few times. CDR3 in amino acids: CASKESGANVLTF. The CDR3 nucleotides are TGTGCCAGCAAGGAATCTGGGGCCAACGTCCTGACTTTC. The chain links TRBV6-1 to TRBJ2-6; D unresolved. The V end was cut by 7 bases, the J end by 1 base, with 5 bases between. Looked up from germline, CDR1 is MNHNS and CDR2 is SASEGT. This CDR3 has 13 residues.